The T cell receptor (beta chain) described here comes from a study of T cells expressing NK-cell markers. Whole-study context: The TCR beta repertoires were obtained from sorted CD3+CD56+NKG2C+, CD3+CD56+NKG2C- and CD3+CD56-NKG2C+ T cells.

Study-level points and caveats: Topping the CD3+CD56-NKG2C+ fraction as well were these clonotypes, in a few donors. Among CD8+ T cells from 5 to 7 donors, dominant NKG2C+ clonotypes accounted for roughly 1.0-7.0%.

Germline V gene data show CDR1 as SGHTA and CDR2 as FQGNSA. The CDR3 has 15 amino acids. Comments on this clonotype: Antigen unknown.

Reanalyzing the 5' RACE reads, TCRdb keeps one entry per CDR3 protein, without DNA. The sample has about 150,000 distinct CDR3 sequences, and its top ten clones hold about 39%. The gene calls are TRBV7-2 and TRBJ2-1; without DNA, the TCRdb call of TRBD1 cannot be checked. Sequencing was done on a sample of blood T cells: a sorted CD56 or NKG2C T cell subset, CD4+ or CD8+ T cells, or bulk PBMC T cells (not recorded which). The TCR comes from a woman in her 50s in good health. CDR3 residues: CASSYGPLGNNEQFF. The full variable domain, completed using reference TRBV7-2 and TRBJ2-1, is GAGVSQSPSNKVTEKGKDVELRCDPISGHTALYWYRQSLGQGLEFLIYFQGNSAPDKSGLPSDRFSAERTGGSVSTLTIQRTQQEDSAVYLCASSYGPLGNNEQFFGPGTRLTVL.